This TCR beta chain originates from a study of T cell repertoires in cytomegalovirus infection. To note about this clonotype: Antigen specificity is unknown. A read error may explain this, as a much larger clone is one base away.

The germline V gene encodes CDR1 DFQATT and CDR2 SNEGSKA (reference sequence). The CDR3 covers 12 residues. TCRdb used MiXCR to reprocess the reads, holding one entry per CDR3 protein. The sample contains about 400,000 distinct CDR3 sequences, nearly 35% of which appear only once. The clonotype originates from a human donor in good health (CMV status not recorded). Some clones in this sample may be carry-over from other donors' samples. This sequence joins TRBV20-1 and TRBJ2-5; perhaps TRBD2 as D (5 bases). Sequences were derived from cultured PBMCs, sampled from culture after CMV antigen stimulation. CDR3 in amino acids: CSTRRSAETQYF. The CDR3, as DNA: TGCAGTACTAGACGTTCGGCGGAGACCCAGTACTTC.